This T cell receptor beta chain was profiled in a study of shared clonotypes between healthy human individuals. As for the study in general: In total, the donors were a couple of women and a few men aged 18 to 49. There were three CD4 naive, three CD4 memory, two CD8 naive and one CD8 memory plates per donor. General study points: Non-shared clonotypes displayed generation probabilities falling below those of clonotypes present in all four donors.

Germline loops: CDR1 MNHEY, CDR2 SVGAGI. Trimming removed 4 bases at V and 1 base at J, with 7 bases between. The CDR3 contains 13 residues. Regarding this clone: Its matching antigen is unknown.

Authors' analysis steps: Filtering differed for immunoSEQ, which gave only junction sequences without quality scores. Sequencing was performed with immunoSEQ multiplex PCR; in TCRdb, only in-frame clones are kept and a portion is missing. D and trimming come from the DNA, and the V and J calls and clone size come from that table. The profile shows 2 million to 2.5 million clones, 85% to 95% of them singletons. Sequenced material: naive CD4+ T cells from PBMCs. The subset is: CD45RA+ positively selected. This chain joins TRBV6-5 and TRBJ1-1; D is unclear. This TCR came from a man aged 18 to 30 in good health. Some clones in this sample may be carry-over from other donors' samples. The CDR3 reads CASSLERNTEAFF. CDR3 DNA: TGTGCCAGCAGTTTAGAGCGGAACACTGAAGCTTTCTTT.